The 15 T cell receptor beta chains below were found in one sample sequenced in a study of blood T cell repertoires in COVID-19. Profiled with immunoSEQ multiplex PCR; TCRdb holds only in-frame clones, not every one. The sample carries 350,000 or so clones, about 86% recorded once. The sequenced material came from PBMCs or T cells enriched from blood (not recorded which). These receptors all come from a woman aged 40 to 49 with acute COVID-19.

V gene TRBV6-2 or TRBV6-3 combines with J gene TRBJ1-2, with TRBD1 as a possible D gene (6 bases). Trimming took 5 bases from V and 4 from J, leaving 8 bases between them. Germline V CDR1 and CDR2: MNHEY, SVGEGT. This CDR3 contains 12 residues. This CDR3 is CASSEDSYGYTF. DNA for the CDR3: TGTGCCAGCAGTGAGGACAGCTATGGCTACACCTTC.

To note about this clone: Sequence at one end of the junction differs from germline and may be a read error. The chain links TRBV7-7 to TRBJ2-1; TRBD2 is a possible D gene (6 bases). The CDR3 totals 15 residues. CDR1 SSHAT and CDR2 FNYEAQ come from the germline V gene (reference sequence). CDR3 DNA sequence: TGTGCTAGCAGCTTAGGGGTAGCGGAGAGCAATGAGCAGTTCTTC. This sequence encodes CASSLGVAESNEQFF.

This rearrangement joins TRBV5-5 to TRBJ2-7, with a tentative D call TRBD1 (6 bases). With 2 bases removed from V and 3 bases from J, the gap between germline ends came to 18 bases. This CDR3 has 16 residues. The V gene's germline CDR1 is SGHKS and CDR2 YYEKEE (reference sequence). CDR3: CASSFSQGLLVYEQYF. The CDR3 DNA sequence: TGTGCCAGCAGCTTCTCACAGGGCCTTCTCGTCTACGAGCAGTACTTC.

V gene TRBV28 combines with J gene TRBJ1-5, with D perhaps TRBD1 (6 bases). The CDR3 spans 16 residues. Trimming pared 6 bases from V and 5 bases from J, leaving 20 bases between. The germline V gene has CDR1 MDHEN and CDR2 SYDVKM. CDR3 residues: CASSYEQGRNHQPQHF. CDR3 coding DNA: TGTGCCAGCAGCTACGAACAGGGCCGAAACCATCAGCCCCAGCATTTT.

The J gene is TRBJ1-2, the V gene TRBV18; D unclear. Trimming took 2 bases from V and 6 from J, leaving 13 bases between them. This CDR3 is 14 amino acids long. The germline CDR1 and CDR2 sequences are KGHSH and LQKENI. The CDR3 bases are TGTGCCAGCTCACCATCTTGGGCGATGGATGGCTACACCTTC. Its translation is CASSPSWAMDGYTF. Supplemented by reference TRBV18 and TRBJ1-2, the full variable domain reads NAGVMQNPRHLVRRRGQEARLRCSPMKGHSHVYWYRQLPEEGLKFMVYLQKENIIDESGMPKERFSAEFPKEGPSILRIQQVVRGDSAAYFCASSPSWAMDGYTFGSGTRLTVV.

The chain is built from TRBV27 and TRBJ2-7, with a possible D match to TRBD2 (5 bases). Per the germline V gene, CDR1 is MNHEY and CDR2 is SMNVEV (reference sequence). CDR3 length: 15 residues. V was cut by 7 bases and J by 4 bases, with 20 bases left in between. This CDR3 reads CASTPYSGRGYEQYF. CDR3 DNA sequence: TGTGCCAGCACGCCTTACTCTGGACGGGGATACGAGCAGTACTTC.

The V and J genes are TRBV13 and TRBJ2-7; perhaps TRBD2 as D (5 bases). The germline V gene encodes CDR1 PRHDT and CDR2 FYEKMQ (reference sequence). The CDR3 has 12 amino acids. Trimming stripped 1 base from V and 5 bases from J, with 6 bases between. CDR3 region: CASSLEGDEQYF. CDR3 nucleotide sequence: TGTGCCAGCAGCTTAGAGGGAGACGAGCAGTACTTC.

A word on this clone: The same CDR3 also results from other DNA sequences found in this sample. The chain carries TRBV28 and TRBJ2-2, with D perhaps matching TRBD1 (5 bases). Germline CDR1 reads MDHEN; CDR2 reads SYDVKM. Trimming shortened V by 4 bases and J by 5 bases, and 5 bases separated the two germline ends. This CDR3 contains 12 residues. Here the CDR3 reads CASSSGTGELFF. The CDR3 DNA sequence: TGTGCCAGCAGTTCAGGGACCGGGGAGCTGTTTTTT.

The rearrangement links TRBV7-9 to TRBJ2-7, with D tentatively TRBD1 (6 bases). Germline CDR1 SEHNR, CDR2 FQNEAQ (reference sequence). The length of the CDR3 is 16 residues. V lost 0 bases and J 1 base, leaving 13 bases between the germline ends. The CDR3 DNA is TGTGCCAGCAGCTTAGCGGACGCAGGGGAATCCTACGAGCAGTACTTC. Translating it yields CASSLADAGESYEQYF.

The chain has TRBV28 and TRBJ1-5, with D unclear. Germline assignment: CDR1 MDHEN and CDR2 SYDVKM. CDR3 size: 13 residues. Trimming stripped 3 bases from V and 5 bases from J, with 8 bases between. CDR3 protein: CASSFRGDQPQHF. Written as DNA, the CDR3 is TGTGCCAGCAGTTTCCGGGGAGATCAGCCCCAGCATTTT.

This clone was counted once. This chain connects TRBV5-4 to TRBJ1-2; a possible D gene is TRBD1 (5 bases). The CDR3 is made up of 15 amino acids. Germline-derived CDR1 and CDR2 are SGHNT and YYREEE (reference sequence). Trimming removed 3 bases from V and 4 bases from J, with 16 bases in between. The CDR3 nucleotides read TGTGCCAGCAGCTCTTCGGCCCTGGGGGGCTATGGCTACACCTTC. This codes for CASSSSALGGYGYTF.

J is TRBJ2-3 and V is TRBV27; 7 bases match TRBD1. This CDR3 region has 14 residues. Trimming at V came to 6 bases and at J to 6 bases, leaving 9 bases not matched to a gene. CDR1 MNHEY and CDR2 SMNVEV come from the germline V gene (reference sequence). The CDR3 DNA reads TGTGCCAGCAGCCGCGGACAGGAGTGGGATACGCAGTATTTT. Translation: CASSRGQEWDTQYF.

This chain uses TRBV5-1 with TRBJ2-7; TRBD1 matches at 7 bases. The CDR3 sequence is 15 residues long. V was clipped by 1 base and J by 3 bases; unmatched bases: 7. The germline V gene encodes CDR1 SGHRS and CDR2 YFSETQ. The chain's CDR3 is CASSLQGTVVYEQYF. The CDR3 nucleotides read TGCGCCAGCAGCTTGCAAGGGACAGTGGTCTACGAGCAGTACTTC.

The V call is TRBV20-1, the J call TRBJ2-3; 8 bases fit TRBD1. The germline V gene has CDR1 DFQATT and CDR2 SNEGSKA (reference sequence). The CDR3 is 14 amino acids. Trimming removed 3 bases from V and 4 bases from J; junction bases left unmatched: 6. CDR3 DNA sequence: TGCAGTGCTAGTCCAGGGGGCATTCCAGATACGCAGTATTTT. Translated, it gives CSASPGGIPDTQYF.

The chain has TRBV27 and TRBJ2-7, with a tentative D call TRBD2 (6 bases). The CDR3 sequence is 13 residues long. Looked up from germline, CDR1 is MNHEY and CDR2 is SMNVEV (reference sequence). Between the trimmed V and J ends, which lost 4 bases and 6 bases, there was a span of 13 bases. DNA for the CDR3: TGTGCCAGCAGTTCGGGACTGACGGGCGAGCAGTACTTC. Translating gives CASSSGLTGEQYF.